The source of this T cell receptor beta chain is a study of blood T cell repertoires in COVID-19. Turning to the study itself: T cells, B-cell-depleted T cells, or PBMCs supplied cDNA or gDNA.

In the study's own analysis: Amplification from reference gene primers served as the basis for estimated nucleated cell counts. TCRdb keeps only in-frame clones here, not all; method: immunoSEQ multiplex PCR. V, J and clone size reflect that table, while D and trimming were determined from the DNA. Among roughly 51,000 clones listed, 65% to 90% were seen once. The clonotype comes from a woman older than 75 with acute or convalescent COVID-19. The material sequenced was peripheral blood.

For the CDR3, the DNA is TGTGCCAGCAGCCGTGACAGGAACTATGGCTACACCTTC. Its protein product is CASSRDRNYGYTF. V usage is TRBV7-2 and J usage is TRBJ1-2; the D gene is possibly TRBD1 (6 bases). The CDR3 sequence is 13 residues long. CDR1 and CDR2 (germline): SGHTA, FQGNSA. V shed 5 bases and J shed 2 bases, with 9 bases lying between them. The variable domain in full, completed from reference TRBV7-2 and TRBJ1-2, reads GAGVSQSPSNKVTEKGKDVELRCDPISGHTALYWYRQSLGQGLEFLIYFQGNSAPDKSGLPSDRFSAERTGGSVSTLTIQRTQQEDSAVYLCASSRDRNYGYTFGSGTRLTVV.